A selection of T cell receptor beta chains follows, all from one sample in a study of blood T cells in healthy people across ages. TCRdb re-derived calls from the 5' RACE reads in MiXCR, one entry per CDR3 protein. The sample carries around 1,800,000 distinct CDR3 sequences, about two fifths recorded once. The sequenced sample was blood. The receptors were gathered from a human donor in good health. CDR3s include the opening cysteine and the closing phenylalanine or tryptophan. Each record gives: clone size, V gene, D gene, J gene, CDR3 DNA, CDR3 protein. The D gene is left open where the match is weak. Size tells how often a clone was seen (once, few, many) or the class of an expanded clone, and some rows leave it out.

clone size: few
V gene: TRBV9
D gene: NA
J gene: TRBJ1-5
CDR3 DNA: TGTGCCAGCAGCGTAGAACCCTTAAGACAGCCCCAGCATTTT
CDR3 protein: CASSVEPLRQPQHF

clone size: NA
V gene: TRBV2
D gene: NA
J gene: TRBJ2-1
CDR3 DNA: TGTGCCAGCAGTGAAGCGCTTGATGTAGGTCAGTTCTTC
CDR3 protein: CASSEALDVGQFF

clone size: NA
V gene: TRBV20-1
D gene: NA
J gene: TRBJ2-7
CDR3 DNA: TGCAGTGCTAGAGGGTCACATTCCTACGAGCAGTACTTC
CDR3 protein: CSARGSHSYEQYF

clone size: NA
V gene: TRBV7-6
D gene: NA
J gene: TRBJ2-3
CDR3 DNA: TGTGCCAGCAGCTTAGTGAGGGGGACTACCGGGGGGAATACGCAGTATTTT
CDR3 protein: CASSLVRGTTGGNTQYF

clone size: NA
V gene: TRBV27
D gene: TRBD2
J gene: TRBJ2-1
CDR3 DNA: TGTGCCAGCAGACCTAGCGGGGGTTACTACAATGAGCAGTTCTTC
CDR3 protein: CASRPSGGYYNEQFF

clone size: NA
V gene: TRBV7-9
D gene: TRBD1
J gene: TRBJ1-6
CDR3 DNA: TGTGCCAGCAGCTGGACAGGGATCGGTTCACCCCTCCACTTT
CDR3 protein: CASSWTGIGSPLHF

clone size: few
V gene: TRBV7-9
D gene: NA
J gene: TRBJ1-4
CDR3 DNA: TGTGCCAGCAGCTTATATGAGGCGGAAAAACTGTTTTTT
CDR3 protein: CASSLYEAEKLFF

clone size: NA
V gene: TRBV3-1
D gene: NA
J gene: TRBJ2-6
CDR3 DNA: TGTGTCAGCAGCCATCTCCTAGCCTCTGGGGCCAACGTCCTGACTTTC
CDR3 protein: CVSSHLLASGANVLTF

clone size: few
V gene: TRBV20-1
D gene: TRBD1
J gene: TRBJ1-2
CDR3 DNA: TGCAAGGGGGCGGTTGGTTACGGCTACACCTTC
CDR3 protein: CKGAVGYGYTF

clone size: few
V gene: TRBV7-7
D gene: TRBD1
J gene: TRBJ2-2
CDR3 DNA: TGTGCTAGCAGCTTATGGATACAGGGGGCTACGAACACCGGGGAGCTGTTTTTT
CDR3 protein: CASSLWIQGATNTGELFF

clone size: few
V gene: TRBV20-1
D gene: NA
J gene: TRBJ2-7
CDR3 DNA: TGCAGTGCTAGCCCCGTGGGTCCTTCTTACGAGCAGTACTTC
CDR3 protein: CSASPVGPSYEQYF

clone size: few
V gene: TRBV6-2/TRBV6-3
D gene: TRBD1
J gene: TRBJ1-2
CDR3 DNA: TGTGCCAGCAGTCCCCGGGACAGGGTTTATGGCTACACCTTC
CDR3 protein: CASSPRDRVYGYTF

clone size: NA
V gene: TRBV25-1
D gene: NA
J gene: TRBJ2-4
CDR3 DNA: TGTGCCAGCAGTGTTTTAACAAGGGAGTACTTC
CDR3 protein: CASSVLTREYF

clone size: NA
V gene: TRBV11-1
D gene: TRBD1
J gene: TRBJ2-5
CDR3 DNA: TGTGCCAGCAGCCAGGGACAGGGTGTACGAAAGACCCAGTACTTC
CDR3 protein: CASSQGQGVRKTQYF

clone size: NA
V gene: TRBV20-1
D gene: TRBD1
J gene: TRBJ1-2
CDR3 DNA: TGCAGTGCTAGAGATCTTGACAGGGGGCCTGGGGATGGCTACACCTTC
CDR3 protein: CSARDLDRGPGDGYTF

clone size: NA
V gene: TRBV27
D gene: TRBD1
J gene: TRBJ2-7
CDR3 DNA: TGTGCCAGCAGTGTAGGGGGCGCGGAGGAGCAGTACTTC
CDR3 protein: CASSVGGAEEQYF

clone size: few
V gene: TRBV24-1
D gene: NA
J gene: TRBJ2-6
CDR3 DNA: TGTGCCACCAGTGATTCCTGGGGCAACGTCCTGACTTTC
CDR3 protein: CATSDSWGNVLTF

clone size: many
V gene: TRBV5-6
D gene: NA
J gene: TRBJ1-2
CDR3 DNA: TGTGCCAGCAGCTTGGGGACTGGGAACTATGGCTACACCTTC
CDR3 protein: CASSLGTGNYGYTF

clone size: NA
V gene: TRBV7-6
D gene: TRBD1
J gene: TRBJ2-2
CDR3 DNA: TGTGCCAGCAAAGAAGCGGACAGGAACACCGGGGAGCTGTTGTTT
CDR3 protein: CASKEADRNTGELLF

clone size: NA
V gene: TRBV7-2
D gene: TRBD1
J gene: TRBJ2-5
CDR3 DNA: TGTGCCAGCAGCTTAGGACCGAGGGGGCAAGAGACCAAGTACTTC
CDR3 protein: CASSLGPRGQETKYF

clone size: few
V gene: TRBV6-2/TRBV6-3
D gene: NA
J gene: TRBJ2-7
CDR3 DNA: TGTGCCAGCAGTAGAGCCGGGTCCCAATATGTTTCCTACGAGCAGTACTTC
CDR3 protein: CASSRAGSQYVSYEQYF

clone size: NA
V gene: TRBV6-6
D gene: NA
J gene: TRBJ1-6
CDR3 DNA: TGTGCCTCCCTTTACTCCTATAATTCACCCCTCCACTTT
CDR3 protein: CASLYSYNSPLHF

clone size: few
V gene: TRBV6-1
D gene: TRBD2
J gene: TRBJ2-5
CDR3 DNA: TGTGCCAGCAGTGAACTAGCGGTCTTCGGCAAGCAGTACTTC
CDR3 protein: CASSELAVFGKQYF

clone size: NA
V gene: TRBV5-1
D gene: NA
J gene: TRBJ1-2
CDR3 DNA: TGCGCCAGCAGCTTGGTGGGCGCTGTCGACTATGGCTACACCTTC
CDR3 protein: CASSLVGAVDYGYTF

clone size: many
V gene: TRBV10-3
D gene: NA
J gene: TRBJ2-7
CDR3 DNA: TGTGCCATCAGCCAGGGAATTCCCAACTACGAGCAGTACTTC
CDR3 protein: CAISQGIPNYEQYF

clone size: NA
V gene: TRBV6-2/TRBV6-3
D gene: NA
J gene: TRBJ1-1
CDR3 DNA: TGTGCCAGCAGTTTGTACAGTGCTGAAGCTTTCTTT
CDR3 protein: CASSLYSAEAFF

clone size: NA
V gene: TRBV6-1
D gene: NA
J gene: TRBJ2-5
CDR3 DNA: TGTGCCAGCAGGGGGACGTTGGAGGGAGAGACCCAGTACTTC
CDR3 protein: CASRGTLEGETQYF

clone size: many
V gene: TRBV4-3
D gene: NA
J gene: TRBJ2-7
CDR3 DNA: TGCGCCAGCAGCCAAGATTCCGGGACCTACGAGCAGTACTTC
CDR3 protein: CASSQDSGTYEQYF

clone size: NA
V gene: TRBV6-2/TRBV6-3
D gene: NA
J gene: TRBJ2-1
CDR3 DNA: TGTGCCAGCAGACCGGGACCCACCGATGAGCAGTTCTTC
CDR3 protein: CASRPGPTDEQFF

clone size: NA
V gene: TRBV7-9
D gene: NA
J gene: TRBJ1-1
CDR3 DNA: TGTGCCAGCAGCTTATCGGATCAGACCATGAACACTGAAGCTTTCTTT
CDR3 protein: CASSLSDQTMNTEAFF

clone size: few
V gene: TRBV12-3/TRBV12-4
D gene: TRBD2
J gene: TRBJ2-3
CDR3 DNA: TGTGCCAGCAGTTATAGCGGGGGGGCCATAGATACGCAGTATTTT
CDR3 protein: CASSYSGGAIDTQYF

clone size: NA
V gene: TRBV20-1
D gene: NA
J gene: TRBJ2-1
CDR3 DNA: TGCAGTGCTAGTCAGGGGGGCCGAGGTAACAATGAGCAGTTCTTC
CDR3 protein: CSASQGGRGNNEQFF

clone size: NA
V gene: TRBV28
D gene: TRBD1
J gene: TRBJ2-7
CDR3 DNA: TGTGCCAGCAGACCGGACAGGGGGCTTTCATACGAGCAGTACTTC
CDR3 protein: CASRPDRGLSYEQYF

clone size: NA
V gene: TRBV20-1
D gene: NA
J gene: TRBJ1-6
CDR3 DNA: TGCAGTGCTAGGAAACAGGGTTTCCCGAATTCACCCCTCCACTTT
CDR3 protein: CSARKQGFPNSPLHF

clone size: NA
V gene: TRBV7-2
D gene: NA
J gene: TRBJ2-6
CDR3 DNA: TGTGCCAGCAGCTTAGGAAGCGTGATCTCTGGGGCCAACGTCCTGACTTTC
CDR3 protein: CASSLGSVISGANVLTF

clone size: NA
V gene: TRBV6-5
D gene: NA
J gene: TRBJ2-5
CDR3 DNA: TGTGCCAGCAGTCCGCGGGACGGGCTAAGAGAGACCCAGTACTTC
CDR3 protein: CASSPRDGLRETQYF

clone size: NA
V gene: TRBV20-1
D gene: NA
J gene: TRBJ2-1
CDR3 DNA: TGCAGTGCTACCCAGGGGCCGAATGAGCAGTTCTTC
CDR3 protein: CSATQGPNEQFF

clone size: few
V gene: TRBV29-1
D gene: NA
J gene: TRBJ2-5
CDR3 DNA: TGCAGCGCCGGGGAAGCTGCGGAGACCCAGTACTTC
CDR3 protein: CSAGEAAETQYF

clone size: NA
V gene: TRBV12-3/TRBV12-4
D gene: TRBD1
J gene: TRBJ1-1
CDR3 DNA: TGTGCCAGCAGTTTAGCAAGGACAGGGCATGAAGCTTTCTTT
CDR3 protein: CASSLARTGHEAFF

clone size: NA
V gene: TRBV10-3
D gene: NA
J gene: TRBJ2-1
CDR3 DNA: TGTGCCATCAGTGCTATCGCGTCAGAGTGGGATGGGCAGTTCTTC
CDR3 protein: CAISAIASEWDGQFF

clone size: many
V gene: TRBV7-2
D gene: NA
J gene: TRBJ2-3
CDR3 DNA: TGTGCCAGCAGCTTAGAGCCCGGCACAGATACGCAGTATTTT
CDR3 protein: CASSLEPGTDTQYF

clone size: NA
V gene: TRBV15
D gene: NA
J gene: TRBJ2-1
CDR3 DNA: TGTGCCACCAGCAGATTAACCTTCTCCTACAATGAGCAGTTCTTC
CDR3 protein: CATSRLTFSYNEQFF

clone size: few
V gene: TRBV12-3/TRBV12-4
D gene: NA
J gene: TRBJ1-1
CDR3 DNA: TGTGCCAGCAGTGCGCCCGGTTATTCTTGGAACACTGAAGCTTTCTTT
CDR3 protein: CASSAPGYSWNTEAFF

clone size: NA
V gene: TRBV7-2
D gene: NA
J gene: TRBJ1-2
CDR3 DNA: TGTGCCAGCAGCGTACCACCAAACTATGGCTACACCTTC
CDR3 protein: CASSVPPNYGYTF

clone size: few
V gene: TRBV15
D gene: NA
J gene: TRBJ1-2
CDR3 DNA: TGTGCCACCAGCGTCGAAGTGGGACTGAGCTATGGCTACACCTTC
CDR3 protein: CATSVEVGLSYGYTF

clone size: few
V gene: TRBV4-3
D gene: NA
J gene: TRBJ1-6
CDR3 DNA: TGCGCCAGCAGCCACGTGAATTCACCCCTCCACTTT
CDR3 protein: CASSHVNSPLHF

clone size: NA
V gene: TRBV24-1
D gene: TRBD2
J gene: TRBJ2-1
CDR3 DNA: TGTGCCACCAGTGGCTGGACTAGCGGGGGGGCCTACAATGAGCAGTTCTTC
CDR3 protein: CATSGWTSGGAYNEQFF

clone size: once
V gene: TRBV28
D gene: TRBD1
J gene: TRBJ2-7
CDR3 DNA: TGTGCCAGCACCCCGGACAGGGGTCACGAGCAGTACTTC
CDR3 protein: CASTPDRGHEQYF

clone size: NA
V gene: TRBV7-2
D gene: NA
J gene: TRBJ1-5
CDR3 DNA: TGTGCCAGCAGCCCGCCCGACAGACAGCCCCAGCATTTT
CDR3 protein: CASSPPDRQPQHF

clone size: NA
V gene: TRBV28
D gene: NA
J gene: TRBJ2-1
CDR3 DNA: TGTGCCAGCAGTCTTAGGCGCCTGGGAGGCGAGCAGTTCTTC
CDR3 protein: CASSLRRLGGEQFF

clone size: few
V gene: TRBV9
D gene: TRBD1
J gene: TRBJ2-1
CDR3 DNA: TGTGCCAGCAGCGCGAGGTCGGGACAGGCTTACAATGAGCAGTTCTTC
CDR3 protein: CASSARSGQAYNEQFF

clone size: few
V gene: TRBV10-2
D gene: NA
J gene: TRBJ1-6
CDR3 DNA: TGCGCCAGCAGTGAGTCTACCGGGCTCTATAATTCACCCCTCCACTTT
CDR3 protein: CASSESTGLYNSPLHF

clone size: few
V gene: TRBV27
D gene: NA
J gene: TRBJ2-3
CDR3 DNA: TGTGCCAGCAGCCACCACGGCACAGATACGCAGTATTTT
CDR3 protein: CASSHHGTDTQYF

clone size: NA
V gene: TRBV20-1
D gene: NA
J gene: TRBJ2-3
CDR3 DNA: TGCAGTGCCCCATCATGGGATACGCAGTATTTT
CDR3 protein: CSAPSWDTQYF

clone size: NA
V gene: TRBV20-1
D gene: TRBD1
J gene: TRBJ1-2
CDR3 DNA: TGCAGTGCACCGGACAGGCGTTATGGCTACACCTTC
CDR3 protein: CSAPDRRYGYTF